These 7 T cell receptor beta chains were all obtained from the same sample, sequenced in a study of identical twins. TCRdb ran MiXCR on the 5' RACE reads and lists one entry per CDR3 protein. The profile shows hundreds of thousands of distinct CDR3 sequences, 8.6% of them singletons. This same sample was also part of a study on yellow fever vaccine responses in identical twins.

Specimen: PBMCs. The receptors originated from a young woman in good health.

The rearrangement joins TRBV5-6 to TRBJ2-7; possible D gene TRBD2, 5 bases. The CDR3 has 13 residues. Trimming took off 8 bases at V and 3 bases at J, with 15 bases between the two ends. Germline values: CDR1 SGHDT, CDR2 YYEEEE. The chain's CDR3 is CARSPGRDYEQYF. The CDR3 nucleotides read TGTGCCAGGAGCCCGGGCCGGGACTACGAGCAGTACTTC.

This clonotype was recorded a few times. The J gene is TRBJ1-1, the V gene TRBV20-1; D gene uncertain. This CDR3 contains 15 residues. V was pared by 0 bases and J by 2 bases, with 13 bases between. Germline V gene lookup returns CDR1 DFQATT and CDR2 SNEGSKA (reference sequence). This CDR3 is CSAREGGQINTEAFF. For the CDR3, the DNA is TGCAGTGCTAGAGAGGGAGGGCAAATTAACACTGAAGCTTTCTTT.

This clonotype was recorded a few times. The rearrangement uses TRBV12-3 or TRBV12-4 and TRBJ2-3; 12 positions match TRBD1. V lost 1 base and J lost 4; bases outside the gene matches: 0. The CDR3 length is 15 residues. The CDR3 reads CASSLGDRGPDTQYF. The CDR3 coding sequence is TGTGCCAGCAGTTTAGGGGACAGGGGGCCAGATACGCAGTATTTT.

The table lists this clonotype with many counts. The J gene is TRBJ2-5, the V gene TRBV7-9; 7 bases fit TRBD1. Per germline, CDR1 SEHNR and CDR2 FQNEAQ (reference sequence). V dropped 7 bases and J dropped 3; count of bases not matched to a gene: 8. The CDR3 extends over 14 amino acids. The CDR3 coding sequence is TGTGCCAGCACACCTTTAGGGACAGAAGAGACCCAGTACTTC. This translates into CASTPLGTEETQYF.

This clonotype was seen ten or more times. The chain has TRBV14 and TRBJ2-7; tentatively, D is TRBD1 (6 bases). Trimming took off 4 bases at V and 2 bases at J, with 15 bases between the two ends. Per the germline V gene, CDR1 is SGHDN and CDR2 is FVKESK. The CDR3 totals 15 residues. The CDR3 region is CASSRYQTGTYEQYF. CDR3 sequence (DNA): TGTGCCAGCAGCCGGTACCAGACAGGAACCTACGAGCAGTACTTC.

This clonotype was counted at least ten times. V and J are TRBV29-1 and TRBJ2-7; D may be TRBD1 (6 bases). The CDR3 runs 12 residues. The V end lost 6 bases, the J end lost 4 bases, and 13 bases lay between the germline ends. Germline lookup yields CDR1 SQVTM and CDR2 ANQGSEA. The CDR3 DNA reads TGCAGCGTACAGGGAACCTTATACGAGCAGTACTTC. Translated, it gives CSVQGTLYEQYF.

The chain couples TRBV28 to TRBJ2-4, with 7 nucleotides matching TRBD1. CDR1 MDHEN and CDR2 SYDVKM come from the germline V gene. J gave up 9 bases and V 10 bases, and 9 bases lay outside the gene matches. The CDR3 is made up of 12 amino acids. The CDR3 here is CATCTSGGIQYF. CDR3 nucleotide sequence: TGTGCCACATGCACGTCAGGGGGCATTCAGTACTTC.